This T cell receptor (beta chain) was found in a study of long-term antiretroviral therapy in people with HIV. The CDR3 is 12 residues long. CDR1 and CDR2 from the germline V gene are SEHNR and FQNEAQ (reference sequence). V dropped 5 bases and J dropped 8; count of bases not matched to a gene: 2. Concerning this clone: Its specificity is unknown.

Researchers ran immunoSEQ v3.0 at survey level. Profiling relied on immunoSEQ multiplex PCR, and the TCRdb table lists in-frame clones only, not all of them. The profile shows some 20,000 clones, more than 70% of them singletons. Study results and caveats: Controls exceeded HIV repertoires in CDR3 length range.

Sequences were derived from unsorted PBMCs, sampled 0.5 years before starting antiretroviral therapy. J is TRBJ2-1 and V is TRBV7-9, with 8 bases that match TRBD2. The receptor's source is a man between 18 and 29 years old with HIV. CDR3 sequence reads: CASSLGRDEQFF. CDR3 coding DNA: TGTGCCAGCAGCCTCGGGAGGGATGAGCAGTTCTTC.